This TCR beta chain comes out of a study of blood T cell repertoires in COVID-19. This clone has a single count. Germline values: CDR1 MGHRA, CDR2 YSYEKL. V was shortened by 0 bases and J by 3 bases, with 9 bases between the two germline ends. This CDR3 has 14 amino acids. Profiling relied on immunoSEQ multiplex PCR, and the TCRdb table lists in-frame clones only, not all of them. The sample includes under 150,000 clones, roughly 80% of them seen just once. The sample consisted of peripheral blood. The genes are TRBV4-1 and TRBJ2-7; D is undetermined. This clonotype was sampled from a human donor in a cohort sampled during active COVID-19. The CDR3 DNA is TGCGCCAGCAGCCAAGACTTCAGGAACTACGAGCAGTACTTC. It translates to CASSQDFRNYEQYF.